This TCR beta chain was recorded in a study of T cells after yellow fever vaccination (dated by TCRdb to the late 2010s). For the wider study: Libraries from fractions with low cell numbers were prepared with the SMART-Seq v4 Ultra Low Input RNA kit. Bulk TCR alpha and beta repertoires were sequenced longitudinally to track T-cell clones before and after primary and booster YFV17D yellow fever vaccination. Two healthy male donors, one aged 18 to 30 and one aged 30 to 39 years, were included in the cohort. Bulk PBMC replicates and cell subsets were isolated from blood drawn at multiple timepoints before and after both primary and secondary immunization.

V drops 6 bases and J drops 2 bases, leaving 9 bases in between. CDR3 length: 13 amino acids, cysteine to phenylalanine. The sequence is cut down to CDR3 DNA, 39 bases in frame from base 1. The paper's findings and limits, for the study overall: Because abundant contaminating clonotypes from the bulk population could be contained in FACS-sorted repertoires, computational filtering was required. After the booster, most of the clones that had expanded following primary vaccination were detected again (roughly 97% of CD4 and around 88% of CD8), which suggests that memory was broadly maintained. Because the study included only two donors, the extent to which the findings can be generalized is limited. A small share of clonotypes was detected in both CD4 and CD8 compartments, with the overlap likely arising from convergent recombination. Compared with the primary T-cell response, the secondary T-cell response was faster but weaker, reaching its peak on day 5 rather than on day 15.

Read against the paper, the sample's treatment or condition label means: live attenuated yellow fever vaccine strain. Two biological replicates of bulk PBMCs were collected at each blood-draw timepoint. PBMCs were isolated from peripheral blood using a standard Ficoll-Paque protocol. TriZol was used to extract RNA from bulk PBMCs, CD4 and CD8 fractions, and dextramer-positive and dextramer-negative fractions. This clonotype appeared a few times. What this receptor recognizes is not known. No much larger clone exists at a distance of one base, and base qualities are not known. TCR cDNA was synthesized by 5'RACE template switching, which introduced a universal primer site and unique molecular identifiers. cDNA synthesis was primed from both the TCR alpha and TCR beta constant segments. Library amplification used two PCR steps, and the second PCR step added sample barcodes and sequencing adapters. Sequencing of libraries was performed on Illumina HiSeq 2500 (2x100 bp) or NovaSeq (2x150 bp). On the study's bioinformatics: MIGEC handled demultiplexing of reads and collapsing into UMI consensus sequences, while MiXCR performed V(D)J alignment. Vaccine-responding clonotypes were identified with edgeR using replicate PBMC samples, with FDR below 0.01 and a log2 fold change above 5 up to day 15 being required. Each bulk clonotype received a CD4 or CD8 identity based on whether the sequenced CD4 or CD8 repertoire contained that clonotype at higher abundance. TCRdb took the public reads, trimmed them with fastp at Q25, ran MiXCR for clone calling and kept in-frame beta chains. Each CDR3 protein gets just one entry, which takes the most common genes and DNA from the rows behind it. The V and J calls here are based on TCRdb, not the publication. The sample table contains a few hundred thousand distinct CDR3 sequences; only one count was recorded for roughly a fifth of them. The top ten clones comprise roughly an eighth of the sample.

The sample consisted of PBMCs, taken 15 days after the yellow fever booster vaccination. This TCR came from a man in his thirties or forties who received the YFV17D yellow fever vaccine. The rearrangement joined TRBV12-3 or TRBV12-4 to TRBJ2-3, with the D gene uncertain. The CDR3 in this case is CASRLGFTDTQYF. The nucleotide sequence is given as TGTGCCAGCAGGTTGGGGTTCACAGATACGCAGTATTTT.